The clone carrying this T cell receptor (beta chain) was observed a handful of times. About 9.6 milliliters of peripheral blood were drawn from each donor into EDTA-treated tubes. The germline gives CDR1 SGHAT, CDR2 FQNNGV. The CDR3 is 12 amino acids. Between the trimmed V and J ends, which lost 7 bases and 8 bases, there was a span of 13 bases. This entry belongs to a study of blood T cells in healthy people across ages. Using a J-beta primer mix together with a sample-barcoded 5' primer, a second PCR was run for roughly 6 to 12 cycles. In TCRdb, the 5' RACE reads were re-called with MiXCR into one record per CDR3 protein. The sample lists hundreds of thousands of distinct CDR3 sequences, about 20% seen once, with roughly 22% in the top ten.

The V gene is TRBV11-2, the J gene TRBJ2-3; TRBD2 is a possible D gene (6 bases). The specimen was blood. This clonotype was sampled from a man between 65 and 85 years old in good health. The CDR3: CASTLYGGTQYF. The CDR3 nucleotides are TGTGCCAGCACCCTGTACGGGGGTACGCAGTATTTT.